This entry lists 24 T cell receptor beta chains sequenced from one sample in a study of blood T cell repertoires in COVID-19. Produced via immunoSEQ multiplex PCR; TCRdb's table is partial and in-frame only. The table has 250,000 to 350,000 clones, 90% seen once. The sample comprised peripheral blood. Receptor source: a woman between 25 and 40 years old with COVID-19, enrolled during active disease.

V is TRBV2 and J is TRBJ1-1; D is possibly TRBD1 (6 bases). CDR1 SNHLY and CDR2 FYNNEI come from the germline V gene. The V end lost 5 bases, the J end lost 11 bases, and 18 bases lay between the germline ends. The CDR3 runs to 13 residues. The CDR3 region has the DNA TGTGCCAGCAGTCCCACAGGGTTCTTACGTGCTTTCTTT. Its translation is CASSPTGFLRAFF.

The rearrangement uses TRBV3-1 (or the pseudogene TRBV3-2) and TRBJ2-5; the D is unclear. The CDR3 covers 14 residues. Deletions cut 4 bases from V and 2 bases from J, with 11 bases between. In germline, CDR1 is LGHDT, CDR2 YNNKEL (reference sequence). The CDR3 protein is CASSPRLAQETQYF. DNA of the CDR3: TGTGCCAGCAGCCCGAGACTCGCTCAAGAGACCCAGTACTTC.

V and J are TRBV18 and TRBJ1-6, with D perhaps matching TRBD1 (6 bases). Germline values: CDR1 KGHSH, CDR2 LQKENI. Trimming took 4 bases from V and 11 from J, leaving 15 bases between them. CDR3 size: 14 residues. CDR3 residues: CASSLDRLTPPLHF. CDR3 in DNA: TGTGCCAGCTCACTCGACAGGCTCACACCACCCCTCCACTTT.

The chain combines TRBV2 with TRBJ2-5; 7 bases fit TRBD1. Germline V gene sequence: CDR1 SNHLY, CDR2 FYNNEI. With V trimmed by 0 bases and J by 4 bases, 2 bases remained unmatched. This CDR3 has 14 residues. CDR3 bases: TGTGCCAGCAGTGAAGCTGGACAGGCAGAGACCCAGTACTTC. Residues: CASSEAGQAETQYF.

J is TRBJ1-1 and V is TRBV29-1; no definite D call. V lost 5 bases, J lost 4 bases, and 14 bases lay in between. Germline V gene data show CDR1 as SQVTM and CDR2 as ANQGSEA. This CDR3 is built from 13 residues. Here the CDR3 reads CSVQHGGATEAFF. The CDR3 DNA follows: TGCAGCGTTCAGCACGGAGGTGCCACTGAAGCTTTCTTT.

The CDR3 spells CASSVGVAPPAAIHGYTF. The DNA for the CDR3 is TGTGCCAGCAGCGTGGGGGTCGCTCCCCCAGCGGCTATTCATGGCTACACCTTC. The chain uses TRBV5-6 and TRBJ1-2; maybe TRBD1 (5 bases). Germline V CDR1 and CDR2: SGHDT, YYEEEE. V shed 4 bases and J shed 6 bases, with 28 bases lying between them. The CDR3 sequence is 18 residues long. The complete variable domain, with remaining parts taken from reference TRBV5-6 and TRBJ1-2, reads DAGVTQSPTHLIKTRGQQVTLRCSPKSGHDTVSWYQQALGQGPQFIFQYYEEEERQRGNFPDRFSGHQFPNYSSELNVNALLLGDSALYLCASSVGVAPPAAIHGYTFGSGTRLTVV.

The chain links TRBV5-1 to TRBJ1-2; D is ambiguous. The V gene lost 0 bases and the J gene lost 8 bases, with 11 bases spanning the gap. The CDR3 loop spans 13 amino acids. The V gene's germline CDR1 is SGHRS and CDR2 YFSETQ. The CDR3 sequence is CASSLDSLAGYTF. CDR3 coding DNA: TGCGCCAGCAGCTTGGACAGCCTTGCGGGCTACACCTTC.

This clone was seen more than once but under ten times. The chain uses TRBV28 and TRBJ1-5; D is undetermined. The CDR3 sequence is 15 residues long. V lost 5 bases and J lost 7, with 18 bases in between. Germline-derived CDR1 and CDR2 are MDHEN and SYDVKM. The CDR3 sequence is CASSKVGGGGQPQHF. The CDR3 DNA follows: TGTGCCAGCAGTAAGGTTGGTGGCGGAGGACAGCCCCAGCATTTT.

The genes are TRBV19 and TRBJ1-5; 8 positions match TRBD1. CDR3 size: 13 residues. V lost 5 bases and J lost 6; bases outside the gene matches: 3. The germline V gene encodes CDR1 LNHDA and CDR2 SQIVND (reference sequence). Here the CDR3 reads CASSSTGGQPQHF. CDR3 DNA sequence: TGTGCCAGTAGTTCTACAGGGGGTCAGCCCCAGCATTTT.

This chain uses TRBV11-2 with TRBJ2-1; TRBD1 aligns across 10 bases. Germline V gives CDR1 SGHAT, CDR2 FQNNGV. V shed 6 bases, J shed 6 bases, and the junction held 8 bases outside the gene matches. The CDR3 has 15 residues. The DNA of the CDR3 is TGTGCCAGCAGGTCGGGACAGGGGAAGGGCAATGAGCAGTTCTTC. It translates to CASRSGQGKGNEQFF.

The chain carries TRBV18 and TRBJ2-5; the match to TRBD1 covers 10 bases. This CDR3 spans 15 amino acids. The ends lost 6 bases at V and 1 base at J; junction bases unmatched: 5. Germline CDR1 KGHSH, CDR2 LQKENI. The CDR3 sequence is CASSPGQGIQETQYF. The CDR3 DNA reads TGTGCCAGCTCCCCGGGACAGGGGATCCAAGAGACCCAGTACTTC. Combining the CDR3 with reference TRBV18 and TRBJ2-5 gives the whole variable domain NAGVMQNPRHLVRRRGQEARLRCSPMKGHSHVYWYRQLPEEGLKFMVYLQKENIIDESGMPKERFSAEFPKEGPSILRIQQVVRGDSAAYFCASSPGQGIQETQYFGPGTRLLVL.

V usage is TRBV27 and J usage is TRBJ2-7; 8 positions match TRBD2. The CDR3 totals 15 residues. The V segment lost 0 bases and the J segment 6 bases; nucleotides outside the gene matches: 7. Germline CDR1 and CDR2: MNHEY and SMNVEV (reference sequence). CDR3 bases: TGTGCCAGCAGTTTATCGGTTGCGGCGGGGGGCGAGCAGTACTTC. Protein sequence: CASSLSVAAGGEQYF.

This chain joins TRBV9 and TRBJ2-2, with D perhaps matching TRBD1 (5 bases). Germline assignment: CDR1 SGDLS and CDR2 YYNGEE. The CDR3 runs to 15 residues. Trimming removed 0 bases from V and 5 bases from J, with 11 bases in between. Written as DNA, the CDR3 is TGTGCCAGCAGCGTAGCTGGACAAGTGACCGGGGAGCTGTTTTTT. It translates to CASSVAGQVTGELFF.

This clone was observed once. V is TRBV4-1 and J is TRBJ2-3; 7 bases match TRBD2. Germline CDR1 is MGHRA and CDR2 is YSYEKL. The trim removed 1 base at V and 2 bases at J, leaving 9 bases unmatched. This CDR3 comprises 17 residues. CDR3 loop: CASSQGVAGVFTDTQYF. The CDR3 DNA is TGCGCCAGCAGCCAAGGCGTGGCGGGAGTTTTCACAGATACGCAGTATTTT.

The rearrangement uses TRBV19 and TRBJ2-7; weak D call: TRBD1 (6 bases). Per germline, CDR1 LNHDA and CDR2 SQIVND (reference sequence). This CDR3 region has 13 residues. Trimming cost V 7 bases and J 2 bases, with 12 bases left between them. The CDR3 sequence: CASKAAGAYEQYF. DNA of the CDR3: TGTGCCAGTAAGGCAGCAGGGGCCTACGAGCAGTACTTC.

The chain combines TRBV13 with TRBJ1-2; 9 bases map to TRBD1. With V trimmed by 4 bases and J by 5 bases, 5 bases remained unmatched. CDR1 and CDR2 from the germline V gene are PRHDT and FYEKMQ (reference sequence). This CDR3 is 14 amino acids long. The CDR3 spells CASSSGTGHYGYTF. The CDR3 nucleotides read TGTGCCAGCAGCTCCGGGACAGGGCATTATGGCTACACCTTC.

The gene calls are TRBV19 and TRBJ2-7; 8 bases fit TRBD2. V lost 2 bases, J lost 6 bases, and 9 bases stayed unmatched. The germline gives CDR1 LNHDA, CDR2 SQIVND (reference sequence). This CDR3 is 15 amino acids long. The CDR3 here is CASSIQEGLVGEQYF. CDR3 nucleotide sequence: TGTGCCAGTAGTATACAGGAGGGACTAGTAGGCGAGCAGTACTTC.

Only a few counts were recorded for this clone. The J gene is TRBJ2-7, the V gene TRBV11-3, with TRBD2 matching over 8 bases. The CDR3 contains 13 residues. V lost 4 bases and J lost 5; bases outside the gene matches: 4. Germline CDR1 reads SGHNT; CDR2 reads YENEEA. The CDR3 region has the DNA TGTGCCAGCAGCTCCCGGACTAGCCACGAGCAGTACTTC. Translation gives CASSSRTSHEQYF.

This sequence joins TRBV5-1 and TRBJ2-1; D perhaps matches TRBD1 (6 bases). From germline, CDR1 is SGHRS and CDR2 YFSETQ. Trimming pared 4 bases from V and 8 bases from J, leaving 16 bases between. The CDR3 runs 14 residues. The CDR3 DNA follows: TGCGCCAGCAGCCCCCGGACAGTATCCGATGAGCAGTTCTTC. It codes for CASSPRTVSDEQFF.

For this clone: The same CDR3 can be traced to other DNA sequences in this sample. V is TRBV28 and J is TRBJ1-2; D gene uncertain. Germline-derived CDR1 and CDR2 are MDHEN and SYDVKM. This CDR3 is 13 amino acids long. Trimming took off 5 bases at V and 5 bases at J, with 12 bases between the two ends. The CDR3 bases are TGTGCCAGCAGTCTTGCGACGGGATATGGCTACACCTTC. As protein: CASSLATGYGYTF.

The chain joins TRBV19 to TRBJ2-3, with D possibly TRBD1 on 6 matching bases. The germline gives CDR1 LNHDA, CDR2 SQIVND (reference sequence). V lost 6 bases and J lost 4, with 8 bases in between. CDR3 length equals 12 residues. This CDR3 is CASRDRADTQYF. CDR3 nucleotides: TGTGCCAGTAGGGACAGAGCAGATACGCAGTATTTT.

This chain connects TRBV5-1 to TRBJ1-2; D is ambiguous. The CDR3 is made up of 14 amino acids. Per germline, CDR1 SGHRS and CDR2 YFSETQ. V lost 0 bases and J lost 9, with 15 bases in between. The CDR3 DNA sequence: TGCGCCAGCAGCTTGGGGAGCGAGGGTGCGAGCTACACCTTC. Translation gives CASSLGSEGASYTF. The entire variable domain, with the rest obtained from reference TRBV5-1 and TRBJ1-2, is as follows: KAGVTQTPRYLIKTRGQQVTLSCSPISGHRSVSWYQQTPGQGLQFLFEYFSETQRNKGNFPGRFSGRQFSNSRSEMNVSTLELGDSALYLCASSLGSEGASYTFGSGTRLTVV.

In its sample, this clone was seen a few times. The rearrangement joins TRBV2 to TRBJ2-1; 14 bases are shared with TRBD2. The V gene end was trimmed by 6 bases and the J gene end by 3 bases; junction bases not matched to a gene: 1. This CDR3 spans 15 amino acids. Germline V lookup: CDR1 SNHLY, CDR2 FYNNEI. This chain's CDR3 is CASSGTSGSYNEQFF. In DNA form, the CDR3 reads TGTGCCAGCAGCGGGACTAGCGGGAGCTACAATGAGCAGTTCTTC.

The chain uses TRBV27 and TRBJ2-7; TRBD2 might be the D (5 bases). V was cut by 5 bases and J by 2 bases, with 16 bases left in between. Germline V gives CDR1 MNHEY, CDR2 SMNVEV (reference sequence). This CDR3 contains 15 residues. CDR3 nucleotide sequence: TGTGCCAGCAGTCTTTTGGGGAGACGGACCTACGAGCAGTACTTC. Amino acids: CASSLLGRRTYEQYF.